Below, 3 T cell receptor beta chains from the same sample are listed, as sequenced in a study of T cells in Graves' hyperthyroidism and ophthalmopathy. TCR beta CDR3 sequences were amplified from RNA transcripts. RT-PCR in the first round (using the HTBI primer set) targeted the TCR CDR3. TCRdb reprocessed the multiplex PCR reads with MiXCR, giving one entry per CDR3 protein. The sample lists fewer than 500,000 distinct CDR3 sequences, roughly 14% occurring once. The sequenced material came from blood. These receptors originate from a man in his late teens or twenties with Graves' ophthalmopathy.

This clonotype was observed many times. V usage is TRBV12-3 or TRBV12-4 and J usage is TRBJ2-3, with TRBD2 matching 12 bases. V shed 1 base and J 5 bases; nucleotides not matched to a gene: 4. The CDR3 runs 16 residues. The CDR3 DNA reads TGTGCCAGCAGTTTAGAACTAGCGGGGGGACGAGATACGCAGTATTTT. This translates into CASSLELAGGRDTQYF.

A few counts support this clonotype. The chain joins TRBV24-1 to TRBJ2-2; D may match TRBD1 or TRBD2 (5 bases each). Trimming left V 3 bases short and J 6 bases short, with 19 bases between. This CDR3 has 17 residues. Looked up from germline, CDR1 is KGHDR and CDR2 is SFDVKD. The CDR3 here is CATSDAAKARDAGELFF. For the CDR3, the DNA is TGTGCCACCAGTGATGCGGCAAAAGCAAGGGACGCCGGGGAGCTGTTTTTT.

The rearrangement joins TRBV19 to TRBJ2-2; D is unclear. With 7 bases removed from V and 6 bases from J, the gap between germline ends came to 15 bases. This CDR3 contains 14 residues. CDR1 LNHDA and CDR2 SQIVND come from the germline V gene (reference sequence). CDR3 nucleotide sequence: TGTGCCAGTACCTTCCCTTCTGAGGCCGGGGAGCTGTTTTTT. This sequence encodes CASTFPSEAGELFF.